This TCR beta chain was obtained from a study of naive and memory T cell subsets. Study-level points and caveats: Gini index rose across naive, CM, EM and EMRA in CD4 and CD8. Clonotypes here are unpaired alpha or beta chain sequences.

The length of the CDR3 is 15 residues. Germline V gene lookup returns CDR1 SGHVS and CDR2 FQNEAQ. Trimming cost V 2 bases and J 6 bases, with 14 bases left between them. This clonotype is a singleton in its sample. What it binds is not known. An equimolar mix of two oligonucleotides served as the beta constant-region primer for TRBC1 and TRBC2. Four rounds of PCR amplified the ligated cDNA using nested alpha and beta constant-region primers plus SP2. TCRdb redid the calling of the UMI-ligation and nested PCR reads with MiXCR, one entry per CDR3 protein. The data show about 23,000 distinct CDR3 sequences, 7% to 10% seen once.

The J gene is TRBJ2-1, the V gene TRBV7-8; perhaps TRBD1 as D (6 bases). This clonotype was obtained from a human donor in good health. The sequencing sample was made of central memory CD8+ T cells from blood. CDR3 sequence (DNA): TGTGCCAGCAGCTTAATTCCAGGGGCTGGCAATGAGCAGTTCTTC. Protein: CASSLIPGAGNEQFF.